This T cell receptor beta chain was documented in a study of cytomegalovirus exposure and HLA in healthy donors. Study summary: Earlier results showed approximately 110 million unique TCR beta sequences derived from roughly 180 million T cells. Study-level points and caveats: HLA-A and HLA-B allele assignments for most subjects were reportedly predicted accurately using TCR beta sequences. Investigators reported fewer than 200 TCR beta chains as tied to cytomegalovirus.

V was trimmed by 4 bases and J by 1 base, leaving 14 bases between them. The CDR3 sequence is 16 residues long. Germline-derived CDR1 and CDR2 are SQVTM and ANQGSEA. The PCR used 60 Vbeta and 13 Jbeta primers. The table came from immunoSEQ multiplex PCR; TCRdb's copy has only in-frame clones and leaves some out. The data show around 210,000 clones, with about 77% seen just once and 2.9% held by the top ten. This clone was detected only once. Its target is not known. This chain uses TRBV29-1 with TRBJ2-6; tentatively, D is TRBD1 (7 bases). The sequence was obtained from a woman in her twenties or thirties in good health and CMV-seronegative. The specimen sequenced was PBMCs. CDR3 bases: TGCAGCGTTGGGGGACTGACAGGGTCTGGGGCCAACGTCCTGACTTTC. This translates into CSVGGLTGSGANVLTF.